The clone carrying this T cell receptor (beta chain) occurred once. Its target is unknown. These data originate in a study of cytotoxic CD8 clonotypes in ibrutinib-treated CLL. As for the study in general: There were, on average, approximately 260,000 productive templates and 85,000 to 95,000 productive rearrangements per sample.

Per the germline V gene, CDR1 is MNHNS and CDR2 is SASEGT. The V segment lost 2 bases and the J segment 9 bases; nucleotides outside the gene matches: 9. The CDR3 has 15 residues. Findings and caveats of the study: Treatment saw public clonotypes, which were uncommon, either contract or stay stable. Clonality grew at ibrutinib response; at progression, it decreased back toward baseline.

The intended depth for sequencing was 1 in 200,000 to 1 in 1 million T cells. Sequencing used immunoSEQ multiplex PCR; TCRdb keeps in-frame clones, though not all of them. The table has approximately 200,000 clones, around three quarters seen once; the top ten hold roughly 12%. This clonotype originated in a human donor with chronic lymphocytic leukemia. The chain carries TRBV6-1 and TRBJ2-1, with 8 bases identical to TRBD2. The sample in question was PBMCs, obtained after 24 months of ibrutinib treatment. CDR3: CASSELSGSPGEQFF. CDR3 nucleotides: TGTGCCAGCAGTGAACTGAGCGGGAGTCCTGGTGAGCAGTTCTTC.